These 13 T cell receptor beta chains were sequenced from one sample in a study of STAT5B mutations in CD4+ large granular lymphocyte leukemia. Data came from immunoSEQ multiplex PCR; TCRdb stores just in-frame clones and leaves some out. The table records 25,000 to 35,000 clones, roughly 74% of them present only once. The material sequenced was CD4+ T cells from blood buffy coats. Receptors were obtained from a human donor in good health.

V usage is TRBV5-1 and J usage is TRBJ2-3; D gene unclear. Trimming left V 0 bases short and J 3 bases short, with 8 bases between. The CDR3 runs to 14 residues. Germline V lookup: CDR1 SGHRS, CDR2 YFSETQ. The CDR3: CASSLEFRTDTQYF. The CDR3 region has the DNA TGCGCCAGCAGCTTGGAGTTTAGGACAGATACGCAGTATTTT.

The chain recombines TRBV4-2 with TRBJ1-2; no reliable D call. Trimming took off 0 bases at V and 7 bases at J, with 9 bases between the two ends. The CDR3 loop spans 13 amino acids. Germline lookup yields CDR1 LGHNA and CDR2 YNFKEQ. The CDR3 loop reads CASSQDRPVGYTF. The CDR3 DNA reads TGTGCCAGCAGCCAAGATCGTCCGGTTGGCTACACCTTC.

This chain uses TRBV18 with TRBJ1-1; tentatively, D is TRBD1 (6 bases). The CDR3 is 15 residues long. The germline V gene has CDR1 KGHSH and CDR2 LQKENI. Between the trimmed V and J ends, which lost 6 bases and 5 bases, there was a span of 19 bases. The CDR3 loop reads CASSPQTGLMTEAFF. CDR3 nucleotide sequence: TGTGCCAGCTCCCCGCAAACAGGGCTAATGACTGAAGCTTTCTTT.

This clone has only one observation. CDR3 coding DNA: TGTGCCAGCAGCTTAGTCGGGAGCCGCTACGAGCAGTACTTC. Its translation: CASSLVGSRYEQYF. The chain links TRBV7-2 to TRBJ2-7; TRBD2 might be the D (6 bases). Per the germline V gene, CDR1 is SGHTA and CDR2 is FQGNSA. The CDR3 is 14 residues long. The ends were cut back, 1 base at V and 3 bases at J, with 10 bases in the middle. The entire variable domain, with the rest obtained from reference TRBV7-2 and TRBJ2-7, is as follows: GAGVSQSPSNKVTEKGKDVELRCDPISGHTALYWYRQSLGQGLEFLIYFQGNSAPDKSGLPSDRFSAERTGGSVSTLTIQRTQQEDSAVYLCASSLVGSRYEQYFGPGTRLTVT.

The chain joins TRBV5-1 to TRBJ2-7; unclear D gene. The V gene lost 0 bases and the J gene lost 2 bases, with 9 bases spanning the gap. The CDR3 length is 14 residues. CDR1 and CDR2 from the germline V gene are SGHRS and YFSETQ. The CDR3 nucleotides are TGCGCCAGCAGCTTGGGAGGTACCCCCTACGAGCAGTACTTC. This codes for CASSLGGTPYEQYF. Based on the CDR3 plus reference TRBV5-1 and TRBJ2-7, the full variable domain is KAGVTQTPRYLIKTRGQQVTLSCSPISGHRSVSWYQQTPGQGLQFLFEYFSETQRNKGNFPGRFSGRQFSNSRSEMNVSTLELGDSALYLCASSLGGTPYEQYFGPGTRLTVT.

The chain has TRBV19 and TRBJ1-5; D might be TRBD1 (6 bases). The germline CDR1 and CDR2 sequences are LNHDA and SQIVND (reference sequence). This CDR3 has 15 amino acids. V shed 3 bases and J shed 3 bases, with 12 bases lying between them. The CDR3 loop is CASSIGRQDNQPQHF. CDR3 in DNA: TGTGCCAGTAGTATTGGGAGACAGGACAATCAGCCCCAGCATTTT.

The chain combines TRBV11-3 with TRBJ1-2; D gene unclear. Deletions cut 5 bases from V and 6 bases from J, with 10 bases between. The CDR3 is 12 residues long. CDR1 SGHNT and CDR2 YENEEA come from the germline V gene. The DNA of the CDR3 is TGTGCCAGCAGCCATACGGACCATGGCTACACCTTC. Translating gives CASSHTDHGYTF.

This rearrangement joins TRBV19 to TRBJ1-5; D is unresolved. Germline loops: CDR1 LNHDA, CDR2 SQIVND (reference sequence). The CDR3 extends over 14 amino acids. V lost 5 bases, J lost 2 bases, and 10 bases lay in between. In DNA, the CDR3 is TGTGCCAGTAGTCTTTTCGTCGGCAATCAGCCCCAGCATTTT. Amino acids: CASSLFVGNQPQHF.

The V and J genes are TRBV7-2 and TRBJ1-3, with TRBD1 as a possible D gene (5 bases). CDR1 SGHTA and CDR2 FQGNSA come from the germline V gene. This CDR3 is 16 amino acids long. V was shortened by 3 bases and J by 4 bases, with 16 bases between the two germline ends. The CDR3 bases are TGTGCCAGCAGCTTGTCGTCTGGGACTGGCGGAAACACCATATATTTT. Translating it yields CASSLSSGTGGNTIYF. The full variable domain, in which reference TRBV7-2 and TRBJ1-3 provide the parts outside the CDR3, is GAGVSQSPSNKVTEKGKDVELRCDPISGHTALYWYRQSLGQGLEFLIYFQGNSAPDKSGLPSDRFSAERTGGSVSTLTIQRTQQEDSAVYLCASSLSSGTGGNTIYFGEGSWLTVV.

For the CDR3, the DNA is TGTGCCAGCAGCCAAGATCGCGGGATAGGTACCGGGGAGCTGTTTTTT. Translating it yields CASSQDRGIGTGELFF. This chain joins TRBV4-2 and TRBJ2-2, with D perhaps matching TRBD2 (6 bases). The CDR3 is 16 amino acids. Trimming pared 0 bases from V and 5 bases from J, leaving 13 bases between. Germline V gene data show CDR1 as LGHNA and CDR2 as YNFKEQ.

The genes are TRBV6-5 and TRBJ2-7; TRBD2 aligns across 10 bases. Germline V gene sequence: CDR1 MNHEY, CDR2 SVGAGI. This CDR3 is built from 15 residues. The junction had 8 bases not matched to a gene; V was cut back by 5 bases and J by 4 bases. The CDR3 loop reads CASSQTSGVIYEQYF. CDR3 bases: TGTGCCAGCAGTCAAACTAGCGGGGTTATATACGAGCAGTACTTC.

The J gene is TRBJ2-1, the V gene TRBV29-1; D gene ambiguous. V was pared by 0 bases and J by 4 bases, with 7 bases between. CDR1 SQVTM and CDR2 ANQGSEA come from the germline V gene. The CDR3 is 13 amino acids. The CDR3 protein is CSVEDLGYNEQFF. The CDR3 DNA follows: TGCAGCGTTGAAGATCTGGGTTACAATGAGCAGTTCTTC.

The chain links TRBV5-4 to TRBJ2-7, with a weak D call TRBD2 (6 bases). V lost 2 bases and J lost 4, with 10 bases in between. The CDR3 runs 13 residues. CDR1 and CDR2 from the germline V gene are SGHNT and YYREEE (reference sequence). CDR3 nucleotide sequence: TGTGCCAGCAGCTTTAACCGGGAGTACGAGCAGTACTTC. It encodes CASSFNREYEQYF.